This is a list of T cell receptor beta chains from one sample in a study of PD-L1 blockade in urothelial cancer. Produced via immunoSEQ multiplex PCR; TCRdb's table is partial and in-frame only. The repertoire holds roughly 45,000 clones, with 70% to 90% as singletons. The material sequenced was PBMCs, taken around atezolizumab (anti-PD-L1) treatment. These receptors were collected from a man aged 55 to 69 with urothelial cancer. The conserved cysteine and the conserved F or W are not part of the CDR3 here. A D gene is named only where the DNA matches it firmly. The size of a clone is reported for some rows only, either as once, few or many, or as a class for expanded clones.

J | V | D | size | CDR3
TRBJ1-3 | TRBV29-1 | - | - | SVEVVNPSGNTIY
TRBJ2-3 | TRBV14 | - | - | ASSQARHTDTQY
TRBJ1-1 | TRBV29-1 | - | few | SVGKESGTEAF
TRBJ2-5 | TRBV28 | TRBD2 | - | ASSFVPGLAGGHQETQY
TRBJ2-5 | TRBV5-1 | - | - | ASSLVVGQETQY
TRBJ1-6 | TRBV9 | TRBD1 | few | ASSVSGTARGSPLH
TRBJ2-7 | TRBV5-5 | - | - | ASSLDRVIYEQY
TRBJ1-1 | TRBV2 | - | - | ASSPDRREAF
TRBJ1-4 | TRBV5-3 | TRBD1 | - | ARSLEVRRGRCEKLF
TRBJ1-2 | TRBV29-1 | TRBD1 | - | SVEAPTGTNYGYT
TRBJ1-2 | TRBV15 | TRBD1 | few | ATSRGTGVYGYT
TRBJ2-1 | TRBV29-1 | TRBD2 | few | SVDKAGVYNEQF
TRBJ2-6 | TRBV27 | TRBD2 | - | ASSLSIVAGVTGANVLT
TRBJ2-1 | TRBV30 | TRBD1 | - | AWRARTGWVYNEQF
TRBJ2-7 | TRBV28 | - | - | ASSSGGSSYEQY
TRBJ2-3 | TRBV7-2 | TRBD2 | - | ASTAPSRLADTDTQY
TRBJ1-2 | TRBV2 | - | - | ASSLTGSPNYGYT
TRBJ2-7 | TRBV28 | - | - | ASSLGNERARD
TRBJ2-7 | TRBV6-5 | TRBD2 | - | ASSYNSGSPYEQY
TRBJ1-4 | TRBV2 | - | - | ASSDRGGMREKLF
TRBJ1-4 | TRBV7-2 | - | - | ASSLVGGYTNEKLF
TRBJ2-7 | TRBV18 | TRBD1 | few | ASSPTGARSSYEQY
TRBJ2-3 | TRBV7-8 | TRBD1 | - | ASSLSRSRQGARDTQY
TRBJ2-4 | TRBV6-5 | - | - | ASSYGGNKNIQY
TRBJ2-5 | TRBV7-8 | - | - | ASSLNGGPQETQY